A selection of T cell receptor beta chains follows, all from one sample in a study of post-analysis software for immune sequencing data. TCRdb processed the PCR reads anew with MiXCR; each CDR3 protein has one entry. In the table there are about half a million distinct CDR3 sequences, around 40% of which are singletons. Sequencing used blood. The receptor set was obtained from a girl aged 10-17 years with multiple sclerosis. The CDR3 runs from the conserved cysteine through the conserved F or W. D genes are given only for firm matches. Not all rows give a size; the values are once, few, many and, for expanded clones, a class.

v_call	j_call	clone_size	d_call	cdr3_nt	cdr3_aa
TRBV29-1	TRBJ2-4	.	.	TGCAGCGTTGCAGGGTTGAATGCCAAAAACATTCAGTACTTC	CSVAGLNAKNIQYF
TRBV28	TRBJ2-6	.	.	TGTGCCAGCAGTTTGGGGGAGACTGGGGCCAACGTCCTGACTTTC	CASSLGETGANVLTF
TRBV20-1	TRBJ2-3	.	.	TGCAGTGCTACGGACATCTCCGTGGGAGATACGCAGTATTTT	CSATDISVGDTQYF
TRBV20-1	TRBJ2-1	.	TRBD2	TGCAGTGCTAGACCTAGCGGGAGGGTGAGCAATGAGCAGTTCTTC	CSARPSGRVSNEQFF
TRBV20-1	TRBJ2-3	.	.	TGCAGTGCGTTTTGGAGGGGGCAGAAAGATACGCAGTATTTT	CSAFWRGQKDTQYF
TRBV5-6	TRBJ2-5	.	TRBD1	TGTGCCAGCAGCTTGAGATCCCAGGGGGCCCAAGAGACCCAGTACTTC	CASSLRSQGAQETQYF
TRBV9	TRBJ2-7	.	.	TGTGCCAGCAGCGTAGAAGCGACAACACCCTACGAGCAGTACTTC	CASSVEATTPYEQYF
TRBV6-6	TRBJ2-5	few	.	TGTGCCAGCAGGCGCGCCACGGGCCCGGCAGAGACCCAGTACTTC	CASRRATGPAETQYF
TRBV7-9	TRBJ1-2	.	.	TGTGCCAGCAGCCGGACGGGATCTAACTATGGCTACACCTTC	CASSRTGSNYGYTF
TRBV12-3/TRBV12-4	TRBJ2-5	once	TRBD1	TGTGCCAGCAGTCTGACAGGGCCGGAGACCCAGTACTTC	CASSLTGPETQYF
TRBV20-1	TRBJ2-7	once	.	TGCAGTGCTAGAGATCGACGGGAGCTCACCTACGAGCAGTACTTC	CSARDRRELTYEQYF
TRBV3-1	TRBJ2-5	.	.	TGTGCCAGCAGCCAGAATGAAGGGATGGAGACCCAGTACTTC	CASSQNEGMETQYF
TRBV28	TRBJ2-5	few	.	TGTGCCAGCAGTTTTCTAAAGTGGGAGACCCAGTACTTC	CASSFLKWETQYF
TRBV10-3	TRBJ2-7	.	TRBD2	TGTGCCATCAGTAGGGGACTAGCGGGAAGGGTGAAGGGCGAGCAGTACTTC	CAISRGLAGRVKGEQYF
TRBV15	TRBJ2-1	.	.	TGTGCCACCAGCAGAGATTTTGGGGCGGCAGGGGACGAGATGCGGGGGCAGTTCTTC	CATSRDFGAAGDEMRGQFF
TRBV29-1	TRBJ2-7	few	.	TGCAGCGTTGAAGATACAGCTAGCGAGCAGTACTTC	CSVEDTASEQYF
TRBV12-3/TRBV12-4	TRBJ2-1	.	.	TGTGCCAGCAGTCCCCGGTCTAGCCCATACAATGAGCAGTTCTTC	CASSPRSSPYNEQFF
TRBV28	TRBJ1-1	.	.	TGTGCCAGCAGTTACAGGAAGTCAGGTGAAGCTTTCTTT	CASSYRKSGEAFF
TRBV28	TRBJ2-7	.	TRBD1	TGTGCCAGCAGGACAGGGGTCGAGCAGTACTTC	CASRTGVEQYF
TRBV4-3	TRBJ2-1	few	.	TGCGCCAGCAGCCAAGATCCCGGGATGGACAATGAGCAGTTCTTC	CASSQDPGMDNEQFF
TRBV20-1	TRBJ2-5	.	TRBD1	TGCAGTGCTTTCCCGGGACAGGGTTACGAACAGTACTTC	CSAFPGQGYEQYF
TRBV20-1	TRBJ2-5	.	TRBD2	TGCAGTGCTAGGCGGCGGGAGCTGAATGAGCAGTACTTC	CSARRRELNEQYF
TRBV7-9	TRBJ2-5	.	TRBD1	TGTGCCAGCAGCTACGAGAGGGACAGCTGGCAAGAGACCCAGTACTTC	CASSYERDSWQETQYF
TRBV5-1	TRBJ2-1	.	.	TGCGCCGGCAGCTTCTCGGGCGGATACAATGAGCAGTTCTTC	CAGSFSGGYNEQFF
TRBV20-1	TRBJ2-7	.	.	TGCAGTGCTAACAGGGGGGGCCCCTACGAGCAGTACTTC	CSANRGGPYEQYF
TRBV29-1	TRBJ1-1	few	.	TGCAGTGGGACCGAGAACACTGAAGCTTTCTTT	CSGTENTEAFF
TRBV6-6	TRBJ2-1	.	TRBD1	TGTGCCAGCAAACCGGACAGGGGATATGAGCAGTTCTTC	CASKPDRGYEQFF
TRBV7-2	TRBJ2-7	.	TRBD2	TGTGCCAGCAGCTTTAGCGGGGGATCTTTCTCCTACGAGCAGTACTTC	CASSFSGGSFSYEQYF
TRBV25-1	TRBJ1-2	few	.	TGTGCCAGCAGTGAAGCGGGACATAGTGGCTACACCTTC	CASSEAGHSGYTF
TRBV4-1	TRBJ2-1	few	.	TGCGCCAGCAGCCGAGGGACGTCCTACAATGAGCAGTTCTTC	CASSRGTSYNEQFF
TRBV7-9	TRBJ2-3	.	.	TGTGCCAGCAGTCGGGACTTTTCAAACACAGATACGCAGTATTTT	CASSRDFSNTDTQYF
TRBV27	TRBJ1-2	few	.	TGTGCCAGCAGATCAACTCTTTGGCCCGGGGCGGAAACCAACTATGGCTACACCTTC	CASRSTLWPGAETNYGYTF
TRBV20-1	TRBJ2-7	few	TRBD2	TGCAGTGCTGGGGGGGGACTAGCGGGATCTGGGTACGAGCAGTACTTC	CSAGGGLAGSGYEQYF
TRBV12-3/TRBV12-4	TRBJ1-1	few	.	TGTGCCAGCAGTTTTCCGAGGGATGGGACTGAAGCTTTCTTT	CASSFPRDGTEAFF
TRBV28	TRBJ1-2	.	.	TGTGCCAGCAGACTCCGAACGGGGGACGATCCCTATGGCTACACCTTC	CASRLRTGDDPYGYTF
TRBV5-1	TRBJ2-7	few	.	TGCGCCAGCAGCTACGGTGGGGCGGGAACCTACGAGCAGTACTTC	CASSYGGAGTYEQYF
TRBV20-1	TRBJ2-1	few	TRBD2	TGCAGTGCTAGGCCTAGCGGGAGACGCAATGAGCAGTTCTTC	CSARPSGRRNEQFF
TRBV20-1	TRBJ1-2	.	.	TGCAGTGCTAGCCGGGGTAACTATGGCTACACCTTC	CSASRGNYGYTF
TRBV29-1	TRBJ2-7	few	TRBD2	TGCAGCGTCGGAAGTCGATTAGCGGGAGTAGGCGAGCAGTACTTC	CSVGSRLAGVGEQYF
TRBV27	TRBJ2-3	.	TRBD1	TGTGCCAGCAGTTCTCTGACAGGGGGCCCAGATACGCAGTATTTT	CASSSLTGGPDTQYF
TRBV7-3	TRBJ2-1	few	.	TGTGCCAGCAGCTTTTTCCCAAACAATGAGCAGTTCTTC	CASSFFPNNEQFF
TRBV7-9	TRBJ2-1	few	TRBD2	TGTGCCAGCAGCTATACTAGCGGGAGGAATGAGCAGTTCTTC	CASSYTSGRNEQFF
TRBV12-3/TRBV12-4	TRBJ1-1	.	.	TGTGCCAGCATCCCGGGGACTGAAGCTTTCTTT	CASIPGTEAFF
TRBV7-2	TRBJ1-2	.	TRBD1	TGTGCCAGCAGCTCCGGACAGGGGCCACCTTACACCTTC	CASSSGQGPPYTF